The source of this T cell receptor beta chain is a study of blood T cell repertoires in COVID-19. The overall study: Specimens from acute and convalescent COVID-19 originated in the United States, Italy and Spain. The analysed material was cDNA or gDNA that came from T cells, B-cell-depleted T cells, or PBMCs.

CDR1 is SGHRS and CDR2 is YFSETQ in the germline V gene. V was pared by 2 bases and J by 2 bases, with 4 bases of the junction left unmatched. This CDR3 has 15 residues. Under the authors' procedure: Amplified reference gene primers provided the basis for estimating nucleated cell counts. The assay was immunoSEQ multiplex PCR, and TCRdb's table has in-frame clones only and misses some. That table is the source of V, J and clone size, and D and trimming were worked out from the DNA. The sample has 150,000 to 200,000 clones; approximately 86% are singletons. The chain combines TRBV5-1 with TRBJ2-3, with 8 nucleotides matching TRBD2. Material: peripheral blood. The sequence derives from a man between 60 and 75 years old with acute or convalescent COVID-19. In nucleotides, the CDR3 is TGCGCCAGCAGCTTTGGCGGGGGGACCACAGATACGCAGTATTTT. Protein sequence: CASSFGGGTTDTQYF.